This TCR beta chain was recovered during a study of blood T cell repertoires in COVID-19. TCRdb's copy holds only in-frame clones and misses some; the assay was immunoSEQ multiplex PCR. The table has roughly 200,000 clones, 75% to 85% seen once. The sequencing sample was made of peripheral blood. The TCR originated in a woman aged 25 to 39 with COVID-19, enrolled during active disease.

The CDR3 here is CASSLAGYGYTF. The CDR3 nucleotides read TGCGCCAGCAGCTTGGCAGGGTATGGCTACACCTTC. The chain recombines TRBV5-1 with TRBJ1-2, with D possibly matching TRBD1 (5 bases). The germline CDR1 and CDR2 sequences are SGHRS and YFSETQ. Trimming shortened V by 0 bases and J by 5 bases, and 5 bases separated the two germline ends. The CDR3 contains 12 residues.